A selection of T cell receptor beta chains follows, all from one sample in a study of blood T cell repertoires in COVID-19. Some clones are missing from TCRdb's copy, which holds only in-frame ones; the method was immunoSEQ multiplex PCR. The sample carries roughly 100,000 clones, less than 90% recorded once. Sequenced material: peripheral blood. These receptors were collected from a human donor in a cohort sampled during active COVID-19. Each CDR3 is given with its conserved first and last residue. D genes are given only for firm matches. Some rows have no size entry. The others give once, few or many, or a class for an expanded clone.

abundance | j_gene | d_gene | v_gene | CDR3aa | CDR3nt
. | TRBJ1-5 | . | TRBV5-1 | CASSLGTGGNNQPQHF | TGCGCCAGCAGCTTGGGTACGGGGGGAAACAATCAGCCCCAGCATTTT
few | TRBJ2-7 | TRBD1 | TRBV5-4 | CASSSGTVLYEQYF | TGTGCCAGCAGCTCGGGGACAGTTCTCTACGAGCAGTACTTC
. | TRBJ2-2 | TRBD2 | TRBV3-1/TRBV3-2 | CASSRSGGSTGELFF | TGTGCCAGCAGCCGATCGGGAGGGAGCACCGGGGAGCTGTTTTTT
. | TRBJ2-7 | . | TRBV7-9 | CASSTRRESSPLKGQYF | TGTGCCAGCAGCACCAGGAGGGAATCGTCTCCCCTTAAAGGGCAGTACTTC
. | TRBJ2-3 | TRBD2 | TRBV5-1 | CASKKRGEGTDTQYF | TGCGCCAGCAAGAAGCGGGGGGAGGGCACAGATACGCAGTATTTT
few | TRBJ1-1 | . | TRBV7-8 | CASSPPGGGTEAFF | TGTGCCAGCAGCCCTCCCGGAGGTGGGACTGAAGCTTTCTTT
. | TRBJ2-3 | . | TRBV11-2 | CASSLAAGTDTQYF | TGTGCCAGCAGCTTAGCGGCGGGCACAGATACGCAGTATTTT
once | TRBJ1-4 | . | TRBV9 | CASSEGAYNEKLFF | TGTGCCAGCAGCGAAGGGGCTTACAATGAAAAACTGTTTTTT
. | TRBJ2-2 | . | TRBV5-1 | CASSLYGSSGTGELFF | TGCGCCAGCAGCTTGTATGGCAGTTCGGGCACCGGGGAGCTGTTTTTT
. | TRBJ2-7 | TRBD2 | TRBV4-1 | CASSHATSGSPYEQYF | TGCGCCAGCAGCCACGCGACTAGCGGAAGCCCCTACGAGCAGTACTTC
. | TRBJ1-2 | . | TRBV29-1 | CSVSRGGAGYTF | TGCAGCGTTTCTCGGGGAGGGGCGGGCTACACCTTC
. | TRBJ1-5 | . | TRBV2 | CASREGNQPQHF | TGTGCCAGCAGGGAGGGGAATCAGCCCCAGCATTTT
. | TRBJ1-1 | . | TRBV10-2 | CASSDLAGNTEAFF | TGCGCCAGCAGTGATTTGGCGGGAAACACTGAAGCTTTCTTT
. | TRBJ2-3 | TRBD2 | TRBV15 | CATSVPGTSGGDTQYF | TGTGCCACCAGCGTACCCGGGACTAGCGGGGGAGATACGCAGTATTTT
. | TRBJ1-3 | . | TRBV5-4 | CASSLQGFGNTIYF | TGTGCCAGCAGCTTACAGGGCTTTGGAAACACCATATATTTT
. | TRBJ2-1 | TRBD2 | TRBV25-1 | CASSEMSAGPNEQFF | TGTGCCAGCAGTGAAATGTCAGCGGGGCCGAATGAGCAGTTCTTC
. | TRBJ1-5 | . | TRBV28 | CASSLRQGGQPQHF | TGTGCCAGCAGTTTAAGGCAGGGAGGACAGCCCCAGCATTTT
. | TRBJ2-5 | . | TRBV27 | CASSTPGETQYF | TGTGCCAGCAGTACCCCCGGAGAGACCCAGTACTTC